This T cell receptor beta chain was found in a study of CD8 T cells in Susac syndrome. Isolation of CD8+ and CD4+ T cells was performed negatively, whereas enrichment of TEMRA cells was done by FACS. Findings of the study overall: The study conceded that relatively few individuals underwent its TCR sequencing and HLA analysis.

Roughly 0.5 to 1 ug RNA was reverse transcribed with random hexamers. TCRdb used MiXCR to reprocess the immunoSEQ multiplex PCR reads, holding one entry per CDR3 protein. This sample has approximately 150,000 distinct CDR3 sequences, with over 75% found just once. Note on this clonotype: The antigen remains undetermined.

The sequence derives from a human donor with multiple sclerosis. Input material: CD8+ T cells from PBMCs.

The CDR3 sequence is CASSFSRGQGLTEAFF. CDR3 in DNA: TGTGCCAGCAGCTTTAGTAGGGGACAGGGTCTCACTGAAGCTTTCTTT. The chain uses TRBV7-9 and TRBJ1-1; 9 positions agree with TRBD1. Germline-derived CDR1 and CDR2 are SEHNR and FQNEAQ (reference sequence). With 3 bases clipped from V and 4 bases from J, the junction kept 9 bases outside the gene matches. This CDR3 comprises 16 residues. Based on the CDR3 plus reference TRBV7-9 and TRBJ1-1, the full variable domain is DTGVSQNPRHKITKRGQNVTFRCDPISEHNRLYWYRQTLGQGPEFLTYFQNEAQLEKSRLLSDRFSAERPKGSFSTLEIQRTEQGDSAMYLCASSFSRGQGLTEAFFGQGTRLTVV.